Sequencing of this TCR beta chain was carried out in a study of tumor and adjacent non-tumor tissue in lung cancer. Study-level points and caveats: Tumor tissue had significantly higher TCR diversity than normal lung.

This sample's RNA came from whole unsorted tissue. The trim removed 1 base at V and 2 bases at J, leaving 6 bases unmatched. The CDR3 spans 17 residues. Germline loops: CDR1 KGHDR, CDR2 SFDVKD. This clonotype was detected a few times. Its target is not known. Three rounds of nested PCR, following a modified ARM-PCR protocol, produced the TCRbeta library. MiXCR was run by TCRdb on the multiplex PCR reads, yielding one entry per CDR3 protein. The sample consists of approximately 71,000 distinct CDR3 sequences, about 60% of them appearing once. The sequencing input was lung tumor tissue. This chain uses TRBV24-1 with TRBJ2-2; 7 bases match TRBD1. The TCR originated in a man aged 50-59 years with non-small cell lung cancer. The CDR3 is CATSDFSRTGNTGELFF. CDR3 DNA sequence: TGTGCCACCAGTGATTTCTCTCGGACAGGTAACACCGGGGAGCTGTTTTTT.